A selection of T cell receptor beta chains follows, all from one sample in a study of cytomegalovirus exposure and HLA in healthy donors. Clones were sequenced by immunoSEQ multiplex PCR, and TCRdb holds only the in-frame ones, with some missing. The table records 150,000 to 200,000 clones, 85% of them present only once. Sequenced input: PBMCs. These receptors came from a man in his thirties or forties in good health and CMV-seropositive. The CDR3 runs from the conserved cysteine through the conserved F or W.

cdr3_aa j_call v_call
CASTRDRVRTEAFF TRBJ1-1 TRBV19
CAWSVPPGGGYTF TRBJ1-2 TRBV30
CASSGRTSGSTGELFF TRBJ2-2 TRBV9
CASSQDLRQVNRPQHF TRBJ1-5 TRBV4-3
CASSLGDRGNQPQHF TRBJ1-5 TRBV5-1
CATQGLAGIYEQYF TRBJ2-7 TRBV10-3
CASSLAKGLQYEQYF TRBJ2-7 TRBV5-1
CAITDGTGGGVDTQYF TRBJ2-3 TRBV28
CASSTSWTANKNIQYF TRBJ2-4 TRBV19
CASSLDGQGRDTQYF TRBJ2-3 TRBV7-9
CAISGAESSYNEQFF TRBJ2-1 TRBV10-3
CAVGRGQPQHF TRBJ1-5 TRBV6-5
CASSPGLAGANEQFF TRBJ2-1 TRBV4-3
CASSPGRPSTDTQYF TRBJ2-3 TRBV7-2
CASADTPDTQYF TRBJ2-3 TRBV7-9
CASRPGLAEDTQYF TRBJ2-3 TRBV4-3
CASSGGTSGIEETQYF TRBJ2-5 TRBV9
CASSLGGDRQYF TRBJ2-7 TRBV7-9
CASSSHFLRDSKAYTF TRBJ1-2 TRBV19
CASSAQRGQPGGGANVLTF TRBJ2-6 TRBV9
CSSRRGLAGGETQYF TRBJ2-5 TRBV7-9
CAIKGEGLATTGELFF TRBJ2-2 TRBV10-3
CASSKGAGTGPNYGYTF TRBJ1-2 TRBV21-1
CAISEGRGLSPLHF TRBJ1-6 TRBV10-3
CASSQATGGEYTF TRBJ1-2 TRBV4-1
CASSHGGDYEQFF TRBJ2-1 TRBV4-1
CASMASGRAGETQYF TRBJ2-5 TRBV27
CASSSFSGGYYEQYF TRBJ2-7 TRBV6-5
CASSVRTGPNYGYTF TRBJ1-2 TRBV5-4
CASSKKGRDSETQYF TRBJ2-5 TRBV21-1
CASSFSWGGYEQYF TRBJ2-7 TRBV5-5
CASSPTGAEQYF TRBJ2-7 TRBV9
CASSLVAGLFNEQFF TRBJ2-1 TRBV7-6
CASSLSRGTSNQPQHF TRBJ1-5 TRBV5-8
CASSRQFLSNQPQHF TRBJ1-5 TRBV4-1
CASSQDDRGLSKNEQFF TRBJ2-1 TRBV4-2
CASSLDGGTADTQYF TRBJ2-3 TRBV7-9
CASRTLAAYGYTF TRBJ1-2 TRBV19
CASSKLPTGSSYEQYF TRBJ2-7 TRBV11-3
CASSEQGASGNTIYF TRBJ1-3 TRBV9
CATSTGNTGEKLFF TRBJ1-4 TRBV15
CASSSGETQYF TRBJ2-5 TRBV6-5
CASRRTGDTEAFF TRBJ1-1 TRBV7-2
CASSPDRDLRNEQFF TRBJ2-1 TRBV18
CASSQVMSGAKGANVLTF TRBJ2-6 TRBV4-2
CASSFGTSHEQYF TRBJ2-7 TRBV27